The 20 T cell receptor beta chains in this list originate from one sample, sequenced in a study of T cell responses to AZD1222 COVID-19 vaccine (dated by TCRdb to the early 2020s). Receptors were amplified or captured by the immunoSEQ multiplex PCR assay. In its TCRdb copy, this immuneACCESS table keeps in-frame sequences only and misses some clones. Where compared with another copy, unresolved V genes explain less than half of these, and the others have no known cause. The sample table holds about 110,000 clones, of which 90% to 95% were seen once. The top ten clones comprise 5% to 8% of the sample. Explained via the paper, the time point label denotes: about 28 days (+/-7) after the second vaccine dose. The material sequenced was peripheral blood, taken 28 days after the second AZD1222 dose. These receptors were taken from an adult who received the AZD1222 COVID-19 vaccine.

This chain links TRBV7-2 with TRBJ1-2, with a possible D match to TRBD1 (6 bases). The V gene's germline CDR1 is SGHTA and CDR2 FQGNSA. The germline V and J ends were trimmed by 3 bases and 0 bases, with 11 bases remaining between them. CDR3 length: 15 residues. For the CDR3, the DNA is TGTGCCAGCAGCTTCCCGGGACAAGCTAACTATGGCTACACCTTC. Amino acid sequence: CASSFPGQANYGYTF.

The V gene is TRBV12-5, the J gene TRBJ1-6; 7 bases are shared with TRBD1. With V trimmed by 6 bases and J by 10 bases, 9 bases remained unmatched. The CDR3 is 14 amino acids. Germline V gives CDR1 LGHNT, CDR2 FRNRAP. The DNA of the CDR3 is TGTGCTAGTGGCTCCGACAGGGTCAACTCACCCCTCCACTTT. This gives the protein CASGSDRVNSPLHF.

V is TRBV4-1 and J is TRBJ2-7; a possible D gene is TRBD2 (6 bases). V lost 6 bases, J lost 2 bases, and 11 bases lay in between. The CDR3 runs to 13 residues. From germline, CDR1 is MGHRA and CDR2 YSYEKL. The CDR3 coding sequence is TGCGCCAGCAGGGGGGGAGAGGCCTACGAGCAGTACTTC. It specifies CASRGGEAYEQYF.

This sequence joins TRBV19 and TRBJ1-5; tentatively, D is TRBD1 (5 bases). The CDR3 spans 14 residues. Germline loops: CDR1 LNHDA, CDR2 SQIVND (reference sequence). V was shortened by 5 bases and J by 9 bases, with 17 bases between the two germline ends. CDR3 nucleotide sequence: TGTGCCAGTAGTCCGGGACCCATGATCCGGCCCCAGCATTTT. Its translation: CASSPGPMIRPQHF.

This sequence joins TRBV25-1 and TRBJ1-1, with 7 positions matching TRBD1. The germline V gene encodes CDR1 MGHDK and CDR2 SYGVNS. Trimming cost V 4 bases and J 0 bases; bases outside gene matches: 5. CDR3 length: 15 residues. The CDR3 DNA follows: TGTGCCAGCAGTGTCCGGGGGACAGTGAACACTGAAGCTTTCTTT. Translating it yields CASSVRGTVNTEAFF. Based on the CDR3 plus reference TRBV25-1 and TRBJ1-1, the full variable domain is EADIYQTPRYLVIGTGKKITLECSQTMGHDKMYWYQQDPGMELHLIHYSYGVNSTEKGDLSSESTVSRIRTEHFPLTLESARPSHTSQYLCASSVRGTVNTEAFFGQGTRLTVV.

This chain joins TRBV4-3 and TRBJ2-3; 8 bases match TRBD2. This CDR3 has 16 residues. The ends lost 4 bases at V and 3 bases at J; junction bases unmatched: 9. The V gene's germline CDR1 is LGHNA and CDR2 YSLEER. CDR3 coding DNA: TGCGCCAGCAGCCCCCGCGGGCAGCGGGAGACAGATACGCAGTATTTT. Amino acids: CASSPRGQRETDTQYF.

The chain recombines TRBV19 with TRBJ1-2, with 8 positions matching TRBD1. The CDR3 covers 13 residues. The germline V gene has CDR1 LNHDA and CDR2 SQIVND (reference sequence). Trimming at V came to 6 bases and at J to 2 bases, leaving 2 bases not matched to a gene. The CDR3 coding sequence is TGTGCCAGTAGCCGGACAGGGAACTATGGCTACACCTTC. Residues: CASSRTGNYGYTF.

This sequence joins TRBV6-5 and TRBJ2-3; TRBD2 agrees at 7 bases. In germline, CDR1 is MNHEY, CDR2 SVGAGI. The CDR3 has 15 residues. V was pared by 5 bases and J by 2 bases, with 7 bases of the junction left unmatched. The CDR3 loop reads CASSTGGLTTDTQYF. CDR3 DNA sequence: TGTGCCAGCAGTACGGGGGGACTAACCACAGATACGCAGTATTTT.

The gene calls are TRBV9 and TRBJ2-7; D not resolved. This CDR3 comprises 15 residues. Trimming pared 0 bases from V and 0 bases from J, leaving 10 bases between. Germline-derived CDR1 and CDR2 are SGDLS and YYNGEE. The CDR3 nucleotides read TGTGCCAGCAGCGTAGGAGGTCTACCCTCCTACGAGCAGTACTTC. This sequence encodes CASSVGGLPSYEQYF.

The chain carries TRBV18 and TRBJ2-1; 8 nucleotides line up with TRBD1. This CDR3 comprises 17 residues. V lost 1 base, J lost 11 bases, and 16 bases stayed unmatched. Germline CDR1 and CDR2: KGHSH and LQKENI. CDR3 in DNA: TGTGCCAGCTCACCACTAGTCTGGCCAGGGGGCAAAGGGCAGCAGTTCTTC. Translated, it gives CASSPLVWPGGKGQQFF.

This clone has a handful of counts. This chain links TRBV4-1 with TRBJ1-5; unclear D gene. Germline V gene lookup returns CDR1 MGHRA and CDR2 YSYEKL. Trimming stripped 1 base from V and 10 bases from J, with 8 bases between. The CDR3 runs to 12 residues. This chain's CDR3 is CASSQGARPQHF. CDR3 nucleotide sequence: TGCGCCAGCAGCCAAGGGGCCCGTCCCCAGCATTTT.

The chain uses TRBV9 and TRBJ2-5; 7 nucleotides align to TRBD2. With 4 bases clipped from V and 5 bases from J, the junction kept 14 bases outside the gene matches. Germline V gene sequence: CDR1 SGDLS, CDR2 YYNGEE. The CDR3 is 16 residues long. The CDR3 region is CASSPRPTLASETQYF. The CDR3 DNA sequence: TGTGCCAGCAGCCCGAGGCCCACACTAGCGAGCGAGACCCAGTACTTC.

The CDR3 reads CASSIGTVYEQYF. DNA for the CDR3: TGTGCCAGTAGTATAGGGACCGTCTACGAGCAGTACTTC. This sequence joins TRBV19 and TRBJ2-7, with D unresolved. The CDR3 length is 13 residues. Looked up from germline, CDR1 is LNHDA and CDR2 is SQIVND (reference sequence). Deletions cut 1 base from V and 3 bases from J, with 7 bases between.

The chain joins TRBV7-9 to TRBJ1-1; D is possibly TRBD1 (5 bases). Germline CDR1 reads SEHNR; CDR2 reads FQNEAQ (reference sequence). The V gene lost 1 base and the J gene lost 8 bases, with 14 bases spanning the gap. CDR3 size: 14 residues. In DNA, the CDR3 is TGTGCCAGCAGCTTAGGGTGGGCCTGGGACGAAGCTTTCTTT. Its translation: CASSLGWAWDEAFF.

The CDR3, as DNA: TGCAGCGTTCACTCTGGAAACACCATATATTTT. It yields the protein CSVHSGNTIYF. The chain links TRBV29-1 to TRBJ1-3, with no clear D. This CDR3 region has 11 residues. The germline V and J ends were trimmed by 5 bases and 0 bases, with 2 bases remaining between them. Germline loops: CDR1 SQVTM, CDR2 ANQGSEA.

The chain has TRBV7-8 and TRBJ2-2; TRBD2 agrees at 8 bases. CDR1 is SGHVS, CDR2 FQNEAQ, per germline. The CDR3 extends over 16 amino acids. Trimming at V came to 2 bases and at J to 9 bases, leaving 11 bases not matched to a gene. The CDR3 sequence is CASSLYGLAASRELFF. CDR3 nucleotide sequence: TGTGCCAGCAGCTTATACGGACTAGCTGCTTCCCGGGAGCTGTTTTTT.

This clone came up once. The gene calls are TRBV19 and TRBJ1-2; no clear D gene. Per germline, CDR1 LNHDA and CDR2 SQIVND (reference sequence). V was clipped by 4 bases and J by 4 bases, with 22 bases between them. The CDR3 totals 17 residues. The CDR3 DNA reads TGTGCCAGTAGTACAAAAAGCCGGGCCACCACGGCCTATGGCTACACCTTC. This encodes CASSTKSRATTAYGYTF.

The CDR3 DNA is TGTGCCAGCAGCTTAGTCGGCAGTACAGGCATGAACACTGAAGCTTTCTTT. As protein: CASSLVGSTGMNTEAFF. The chain joins TRBV7-2 to TRBJ1-1, with D tentatively TRBD1 (5 bases). Germline loops: CDR1 SGHTA, CDR2 FQGNSA. Trimming removed 1 base at V and 0 bases at J, with 15 bases between. The CDR3 has 17 amino acids.

The CDR3 nucleotides are TGTGCCAGCAGTGAACCGACAGGGGGAGTCTCAGATGAGCAGTTCTTC. The encoded protein is CASSEPTGGVSDEQFF. The chain links TRBV28 to TRBJ2-1; 9 bases are a match to TRBD1. There are 16 residues in the CDR3. Losses at the gene ends were 5 bases for V and 8 bases for J; bases not matched to a gene: 13. CDR1 is MDHEN and CDR2 is SYDVKM in the germline V gene.

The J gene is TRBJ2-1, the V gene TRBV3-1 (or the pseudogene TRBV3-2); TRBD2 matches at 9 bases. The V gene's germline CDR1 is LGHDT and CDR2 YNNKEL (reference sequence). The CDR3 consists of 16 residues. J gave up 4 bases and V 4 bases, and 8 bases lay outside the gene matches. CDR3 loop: CASSPPRAGGYNEQFF. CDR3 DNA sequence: TGTGCCAGCAGCCCTCCACGAGCGGGGGGTTACAATGAGCAGTTCTTC.